This entry is about one T cell receptor beta chain. Its antigen is currently unknown. The data belong to a study of blood T cells in healthy people across ages. Study results and caveats: Any conclusive comparison of naive versus antigen-experienced cells was prevented by using unsorted PBMCs. Older age coincided with a roughly linear decline in TCR beta diversity per million T cells.

Trimming removed 9 bases from V and 6 bases from J; junction bases left unmatched: 4. From germline, CDR1 is SNHLY and CDR2 FYNNEI. This CDR3 is built from 12 residues. At least 6 micrograms of total RNA were extracted per sample. A second PCR, run for about 7 to 11 cycles, used a sample-barcoded 5' primer plus a J-beta primer mix. Every cDNA molecule carried a tag from a template-switch adaptor bearing 12 random nucleotides. MiXCR, applied by TCRdb to the 5' RACE reads, yields one record per CDR3 protein. The table lists around 850,000 distinct CDR3 sequences, 35% to 40% of them singletons. The rearrangement uses TRBV2 and TRBJ2-2; TRBD2 matches 7 bases. The source is a man aged 18 to 30 in good health. Sequenced: blood. In DNA, the CDR3 is TGTGCCAGTGGGAGGGAATCCGGGGAGCTGTTTTTT. Translating it yields CASGRESGELFF.